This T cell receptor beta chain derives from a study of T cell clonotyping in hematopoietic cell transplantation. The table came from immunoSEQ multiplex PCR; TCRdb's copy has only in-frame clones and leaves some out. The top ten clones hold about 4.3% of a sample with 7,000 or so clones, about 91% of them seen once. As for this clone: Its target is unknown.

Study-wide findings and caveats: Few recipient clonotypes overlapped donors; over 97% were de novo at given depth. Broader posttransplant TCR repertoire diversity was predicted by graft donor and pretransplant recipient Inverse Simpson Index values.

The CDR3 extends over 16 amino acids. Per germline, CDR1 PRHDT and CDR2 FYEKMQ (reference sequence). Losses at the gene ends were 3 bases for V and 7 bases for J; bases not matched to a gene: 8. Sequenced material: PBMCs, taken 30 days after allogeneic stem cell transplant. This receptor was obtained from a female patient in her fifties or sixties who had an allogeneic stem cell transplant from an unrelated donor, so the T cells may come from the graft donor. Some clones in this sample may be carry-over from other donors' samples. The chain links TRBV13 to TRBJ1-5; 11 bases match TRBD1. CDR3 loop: CASSFGGTGGNQPQHF. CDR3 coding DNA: TGTGCCAGCAGCTTTGGGGGGACAGGGGGTAACCAGCCCCAGCATTTT.